The sequence of this T cell receptor (beta chain) was determined in a study of T cell responses to AZD1222 COVID-19 vaccine. Produced via immunoSEQ multiplex PCR; TCRdb's table is partial and in-frame only. This table has about 140,000 clones, approximately 93% appearing once. This CDR3 region has 15 residues. Germline CDR1 reads MDHEN; CDR2 reads SYDVKM. V lost 2 bases, J lost 7 bases, and 17 bases lay in between. The source was peripheral blood, collected after recovery from COVID-19. V gene TRBV28 combines with J gene TRBJ1-2, with D hard to call. The sequence was collected from an adult who had recovered from COVID-19. CDR3 coding DNA: TGTGCCAGCAGTTTAGGCCCGGCTGGGCTCGGTGGCTACACCTTC. It encodes CASSLGPAGLGGYTF.